This T cell receptor (beta chain) was found in a study of blood T cell repertoires in COVID-19. Across the study: COVID-19 samples, acute and convalescent, were from the United States, Italy and Spain.

Sequencing was performed with immunoSEQ multiplex PCR; in TCRdb, only in-frame clones are kept and a portion is missing. The sample holds 30,000 to 40,000 clones, 85% to 95% seen once. V gave up 6 bases and J gave up 3 bases; unmatched junction bases: 1. The CDR3 extends over 13 amino acids. The genes are TRBV12-3 or TRBV12-4 and TRBJ2-2; 7 positions agree with TRBD1. The source is a male donor with active COVID-19. The sample taken for sequencing was peripheral blood. The CDR3 here is CASRGQYTGELFF. The DNA for the CDR3 is TGTGCCAGCAGGGGACAGTACACCGGGGAGCTGTTTTTT.